The 10 T cell receptor beta chains in this list originate from one sample, sequenced in a study of T-cell memory formation after mild COVID-19. Each CDR3 protein gets one entry after TCRdb re-called the 5' RACE reads with MiXCR. The sample records hundreds of thousands of distinct CDR3 sequences, 15% to 19% being singletons. The sample consisted of PBMCs or a T cell subset sorted from them (not recorded which). The receptors originated from an adult woman who had mild COVID-19 (a few samples of this study predate the infection). Cell type and time point are not known.

The rearrangement uses TRBV6-5 and TRBJ2-1; D unclear. V was cut by 2 bases and J by 4 bases, with 6 bases left in between. The germline V gene has CDR1 MNHEY and CDR2 SVGAGI. This CDR3 is 13 amino acids long. CDR3 sequence (DNA): TGTGCCAGCAGTTACAAGGGATACAATGAGCAGTTCTTC. Its protein is CASSYKGYNEQFF.

V usage is TRBV3-1 and J usage is TRBJ2-5; D might be TRBD2 (6 bases). V lost 6 bases and J 3 bases, leaving 14 bases between the germline ends. The CDR3 is 14 residues long. The germline CDR1 and CDR2 sequences are LGHDT and YNNKEL (reference sequence). For the CDR3, the DNA is TGTGCCAGCAGAGGGGAGGTGGGGGAAGAGACCCAGTACTTC. This encodes CASRGEVGEETQYF.

This chain uses TRBV20-1 with TRBJ2-7; 12 positions match TRBD2. CDR1 and CDR2 (germline): DFQATT, SNEGSKA (reference sequence). The CDR3 spans 16 residues. V was pared by 6 bases and J by 2 bases, with 11 bases of the junction left unmatched. The CDR3 nucleotides read TGCAGTGCGCCGACTAGCGGGAGCCAGTGGCCCTACGAGCAGTACTTC. Translating gives CSAPTSGSQWPYEQYF.

V and J are TRBV5-1 and TRBJ1-2; 7 bases are shared with TRBD1. There are 14 residues in the CDR3. Germline V CDR1 and CDR2: SGHRS, YFSETQ. With 4 bases clipped from V and 5 bases from J, the junction kept 8 bases outside the gene matches. CDR3 protein: CASSEPGTAYGYTF. In DNA, the CDR3 is TGCGCCAGCAGCGAACCCGGGACAGCTTATGGCTACACCTTC.

This clonotype appeared many times. This chain links TRBV12-3 or TRBV12-4 with TRBJ2-3, with 11 nucleotides matching TRBD2. With 1 base clipped from V and 2 bases from J, the junction kept 2 bases outside the gene matches. The CDR3 is 16 residues long. For the CDR3, the DNA is TGTGCCAGCAGTTTAGGACTAGCGGGGCTCACAGATACGCAGTATTTT. Protein: CASSLGLAGLTDTQYF.

V usage is TRBV12-3 or TRBV12-4 and J usage is TRBJ2-3, with D possibly called TRBD1 or TRBD2 (5 bases each). V was shortened by 5 bases and J by 0 bases, with 18 bases between the two germline ends. This CDR3 contains 17 residues. The CDR3: CASSPREGTASTDTQYF. The CDR3 bases are TGTGCCAGCAGTCCGCGTGAAGGGACCGCTAGCACAGATACGCAGTATTTT.

This clonotype has only a few counts. An end of the junction does not agree with germline; a read error may underlie this. The chain uses TRBV7-9 and TRBJ2-1; no definite D call. Per the germline V gene, CDR1 is SEHNR and CDR2 is FQNEAQ (reference sequence). The CDR3 extends over 14 amino acids. This CDR3 reads CGSSSRPTDNEQFF. Written as DNA, the CDR3 is TGTGGCAGCAGCTCCCGTCCGACCGACAATGAGCAGTTCTTC.

This clonotype was detected many times. The genes are TRBV3-1 and TRBJ2-7; D is unclear. The germline CDR1 and CDR2 sequences are LGHDT and YNNKEL (reference sequence). The V end was cut by 4 bases, the J end by 3 bases, with 4 bases between. The CDR3 runs to 11 residues. This CDR3 is CASSLHYEQYF. The CDR3, as DNA: TGTGCCAGCAGCCTGCACTACGAGCAGTACTTC.

This clonotype turned up a few times. The rearrangement uses TRBV14 and TRBJ2-3, with 9 bases lining up with TRBD2. V gave up 4 bases and J gave up 9 bases; unmatched junction bases: 11. CDR3 size: 15 residues. CDR1 SGHDN and CDR2 FVKESK come from the germline V gene. For the CDR3, the DNA is TGTGCCAGCAGCCGGGGCGGGATTCTAGCGGGGACGCAGTATTTT. This sequence encodes CASSRGGILAGTQYF.

The chain uses TRBV24-1 and TRBJ2-1, with 9 bases aligning to TRBD1. The CDR3 is 16 amino acids. Looked up from germline, CDR1 is KGHDR and CDR2 is SFDVKD. Unmatched junction bases numbered 7, after V lost 3 bases and J lost 5 bases. The DNA of the CDR3 is TGTGCCACCAGTGATGCGACAGGGGGGGTGGACAATGAGCAGTTCTTC. This gives the protein CATSDATGGVDNEQFF.